This T cell receptor (beta chain) was retrieved from a study of blood T cell repertoires in COVID-19. Study-level information: Sites across the United States, Italy and Spain contributed samples from acute and convalescent COVID-19.

Source study methods: By means of reference gene primer amplification, nucleated cell counts were estimated. TCRdb keeps only in-frame clones here, not all; method: immunoSEQ multiplex PCR. That table gives V, J and clone size, and the DNA gave D and trimming. The sample lists about 330,000 clones, about 92% seen once, with approximately 17% in the top ten. Sequenced sample: PBMCs or T cells enriched from blood (not recorded which). The receptor's source is a woman in her twenties or thirties who had recovered from COVID-19.

The CDR3 region is CASREGTGNGYTF. The DNA of the CDR3 is TGTGCCAGCAGGGAAGGGACAGGGAATGGCTACACCTTC. The chain couples TRBV28 to TRBJ1-2; 9 bases align to TRBD1. Germline-derived CDR1 and CDR2 are MDHEN and SYDVKM. The CDR3 runs 13 residues. V shed 6 bases, J shed 6 bases, and the junction held 5 bases outside the gene matches.